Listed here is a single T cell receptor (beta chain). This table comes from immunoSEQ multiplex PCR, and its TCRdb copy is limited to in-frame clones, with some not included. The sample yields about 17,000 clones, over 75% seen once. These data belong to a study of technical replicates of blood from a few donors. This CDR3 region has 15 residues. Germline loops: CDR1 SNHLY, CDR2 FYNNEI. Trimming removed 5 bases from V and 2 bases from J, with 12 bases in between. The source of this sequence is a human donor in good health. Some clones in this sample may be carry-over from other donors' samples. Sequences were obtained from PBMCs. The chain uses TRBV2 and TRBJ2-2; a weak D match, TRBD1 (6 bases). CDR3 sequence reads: CASSQWGLNTGELFF. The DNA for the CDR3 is TGTGCCAGCAGTCAATGGGGGCTTAACACCGGGGAGCTGTTTTTT.